This TCR beta chain was observed in a study of blood T cell repertoires in COVID-19. Some clones are missing from TCRdb's copy, which holds only in-frame ones; the method was immunoSEQ multiplex PCR. Of hundreds of thousands of clones in the sample, around 80% are singletons; the top ten hold around 1.3%. The CDR3 spans 15 residues. The V end was cut by 2 bases, the J end by 3 bases, with 11 bases between. CDR1 and CDR2 (germline): MNHEY, SVGAGI. This TCR derives from a woman under 40 with COVID-19, enrolled during active disease. Source material: peripheral blood. The rearrangement uses TRBV6-5 and TRBJ1-3, with TRBD1 as a possible D gene (5 bases). The CDR3 reads CASSYGGVVGNTIYF. CDR3 DNA: TGTGCCAGCAGTTACGGAGGGGTTGTTGGAAACACCATATATTTT.